The subject of this entry is one TCR beta chain. No antigen is known for it. The data were obtained in a study of shared clonotypes between healthy human individuals. Points from the study as a whole: Sampling was confined to blood; repertoires within tissues likely differ. Represented genetic and exposure-history diversity was restricted by having few donors.

Each sorted subset replicate got 200 ng genomic DNA, approximately 27,000 genomes. Clones were read by immunoSEQ multiplex PCR, and TCRdb kept only the in-frame ones, dropping some. Of roughly 2.5 million clones listed, around 90% were seen once; the top ten hold over 0.12%. A CD45RA-negative memory subset and a CD45RA+ naive subset were separated from the CD4+ cells. Sequencing was performed on naive CD4+ T cells sorted from blood. Subset denoted: CD45RA+ positively selected. The TCR sequence derives from a man in his late teens or twenties in good health.

The CDR3 coding sequence is TGTGCCAGCAGCGCAACAGTAGTCTCCTACGAGCAGTACTTC. Protein: CASSATVVSYEQYF. The genes are TRBV2 and TRBJ2-7; the D is unclear. V lost 6 bases and J lost 0, with 12 bases in between. The germline CDR1 and CDR2 sequences are SNHLY and FYNNEI. The CDR3 has 14 amino acids.